The clone carrying this T cell receptor (beta chain) was seen a handful of times. The data were obtained in a study of blood T cell repertoires in COVID-19. Looking at the study overall: Samples of COVID-19 (acute and convalescent) were obtained from the United States, Italy and Spain. Sample material is recorded as cDNA or gDNA derived from T cells, B-cell-depleted T cells, or PBMCs.

In the source study's methods: Using reference gene primer amplification, nucleated cell counts were estimated. The repertoire was sequenced with immunoSEQ multiplex PCR; TCRdb's copy has only in-frame clones and lacks some. The V and J calls and the clone size are those of that table, but D and trimming were determined from the DNA. The sample consists of under 350,000 clones, approximately 87% of them appearing once. The CDR3 runs 16 residues. V was pared by 3 bases and J by 3 bases, with 4 bases of the junction left unmatched. From germline, CDR1 is SGHNT and CDR2 YYREEE (reference sequence). This chain links TRBV5-4 with TRBJ1-6; 9 bases line up with TRBD1. This TCR was recovered from a man in his sixties who had recovered from COVID-19. Sequencing was performed on peripheral blood. CDR3 sequence (DNA): TGTGCCAGCAGCTCTAAGACAGGGGGCTATAATTCACCCCTCCACTTT. Translating it yields CASSSKTGGYNSPLHF.